This T cell receptor beta chain is drawn from a study of T cell clonotyping in hematopoietic cell transplantation. Data came from immunoSEQ multiplex PCR; TCRdb stores just in-frame clones and leaves some out. The repertoire includes some 6,000 clones, roughly 80% of them detected once, and about two fifths sits in the top ten. Recipients were bled about 28 days pretransplant and at posttransplant days 30, 100, 180. The study's findings and limits: Pathologically expanded recipient clonotypes increased progressively from day 30 to day 180 as diversity fell. Cells were unsorted, so CD4 and CD8 contributions were not separated. Few recipient clonotypes overlapped donors; over 97% were de novo at given depth.

As regards this clone: Its specificity is not known.

The V gene lost 1 base and the J gene lost 3 bases, with 13 bases spanning the gap. This CDR3 is built from 15 residues. Germline values: CDR1 SGHTA, CDR2 FQGNSA. The TCR originated in a male patient between 65 and 85 years old who had an allogeneic stem cell transplant from an unrelated donor, so T cells may come from the graft donor. Some clones in this sample may be carry-over from other donors' samples. The source was peripheral blood mononuclear cells, collected 180 days after allogeneic stem cell transplant. The chain combines TRBV7-2 with TRBJ2-7; tentative D call: TRBD1 (5 bases). The CDR3 sequence is CASSLVATEIYEQYF. The CDR3 region has the DNA TGTGCCAGCAGCTTAGTCGCGACAGAGATCTACGAGCAGTACTTC.